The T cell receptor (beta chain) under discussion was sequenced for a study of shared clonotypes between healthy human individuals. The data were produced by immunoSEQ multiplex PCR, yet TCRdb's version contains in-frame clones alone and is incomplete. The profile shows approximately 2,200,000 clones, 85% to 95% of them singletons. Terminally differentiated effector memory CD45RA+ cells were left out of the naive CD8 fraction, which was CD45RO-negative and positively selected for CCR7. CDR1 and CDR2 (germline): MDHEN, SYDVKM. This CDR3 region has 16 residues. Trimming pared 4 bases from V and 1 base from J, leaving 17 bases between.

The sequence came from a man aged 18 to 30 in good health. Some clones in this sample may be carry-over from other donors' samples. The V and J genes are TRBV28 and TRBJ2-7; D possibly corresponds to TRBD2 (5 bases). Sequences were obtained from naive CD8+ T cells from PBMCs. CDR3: CASSWPAGSRSYEQYF. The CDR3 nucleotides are TGTGCCAGCAGTTGGCCTGCGGGCAGCAGATCCTACGAGCAGTACTTC. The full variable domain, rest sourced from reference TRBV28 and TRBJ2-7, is DVKVTQSSRYLVKRTGEKVFLECVQDMDHENMFWYRQDPGLGLRLIYFSYDVKMKEKGDIPEGYSVSREKKERFSLILESASTNQTSMYLCASSWPAGSRSYEQYFGPGTRLTVT.